These T cell receptor beta chains were read from a single sample in a study of control samples from healthy donors and cancer patients. The method was immunoSEQ multiplex PCR; TCRdb's version includes in-frame clones alone and lacks a portion of them. The sample holds 100,000 to 150,000 clones, about 93% seen once. Sequenced input: blood. Receptor source: a middle-aged man in good health. Each CDR3 is given with its conserved first and last residue. A D gene is named only where the DNA matches it firmly. Part of the rows lack a size; the others show once, few, many or a class for expanded clones.

cdr3_length	v_call	j_call	clone_size	d_call	cdr3_aa	cdr3_nt
15	TRBV5-1	TRBJ1-1	NA	NA	CASSLAVGTNTEAFF	TGCGCCAGCAGCTTGGCGGTAGGGACGAACACTGAAGCTTTCTTT
14	TRBV13	TRBJ2-7	NA	TRBD1	CASSLEGQGPEQYF	TGTGCCAGCAGCTTAGAGGGACAGGGGCCCGAGCAGTACTTC
17	TRBV5-5	TRBJ2-2	NA	TRBD1	CASRGDRGYANTGELFF	TGTGCCAGCAGGGGCGACAGGGGATACGCGAACACCGGGGAGCTGTTTTTT
12	TRBV10-3	TRBJ2-7	NA	NA	CAIGPLDYEQYF	TGTGCCATCGGCCCCTTAGACTACGAGCAATACTTC
15	TRBV5-1	TRBJ2-7	NA	NA	CARSQGEGGSYEQYF	TGCGCCCGCAGCCAGGGGGAGGGGGGCTCCTACGAGCAGTACTTC
13	TRBV15	TRBJ2-1	NA	TRBD1	CATRDRSYNEQFF	TGTGCCACTCGGGACAGGAGCTACAATGAGCAGTTCTTC
15	TRBV6-5	TRBJ2-7	NA	NA	CASSSTWDTSYEQYF	TGTGCCAGCAGTTCGACCTGGGACACCTCCTACGAGCAGTACTTC
15	TRBV3-1/TRBV3-2	TRBJ1-1	NA	NA	CASSQVLGSATEAFF	TGTGCCAGCAGCCAGGTGTTAGGGTCGGCCACTGAAGCTTTCTTT
14	TRBV25-1	TRBJ2-6	NA	NA	CASSDRSGANVLTF	TGTGCCAGCAGTGACAGGTCTGGGGCCAACGTCCTGACTTTC
15	TRBV3-1/TRBV3-2	TRBJ1-6	NA	TRBD1	CASSQGQLYNSPLHF	TGTGCCAGCAGCCAGGGACAGCTCTATAATTCACCCCTCCACTTT
17	TRBV6-1	TRBJ2-1	NA	NA	CASSELPFGSIDNEQFF	TGTGCCAGCAGTGAACTCCCCTTCGGCAGTATCGACAATGAGCAGTTCTTC
11	TRBV2	TRBJ2-1	NA	TRBD2	CAGREGGEQFF	TGTGCCGGCAGGGAGGGAGGTGAGCAGTTCTTC
15	TRBV6-5	TRBJ1-2	NA	TRBD1	CASSRGQGAGYGYTF	TGTGCCAGCAGTCGTGGACAGGGGGCTGGCTATGGCTACACCTTC
14	TRBV27	TRBJ2-7	NA	NA	CASSRPGLSYEQYF	TGTGCCAGCAGTCGCCCGGGGCTATCCTACGAGCAGTACTTC
16	TRBV5-1	TRBJ2-2	NA	TRBD1	CASSLGDRDGPGELFF	TGCGCCAGCAGCTTGGGGGACAGGGATGGTCCCGGGGAGCTGTTTTTT
14	TRBV2	TRBJ1-1	NA	TRBD1	CASTFLTGKMEAFF	TGTGCCAGCACCTTCCTGACAGGGAAAATGGAAGCTTTCTTT
13	TRBV20-1	TRBJ2-7	NA	TRBD2	CSASFGGAYEQYF	TGCAGTGCTAGTTTTGGGGGGGCCTACGAGCAGTACTTC
16	TRBV28	TRBJ2-1	NA	NA	CASSLRSLYSYNEQFF	TGTGCCAGCAGTTTAAGGAGTTTATACTCCTACAATGAGCAGTTCTTC
14	TRBV11-2	TRBJ2-1	NA	NA	CASSLGGGYNEQFF	TGTGCCAGCAGCTTAGGAGGGGGCTACAATGAGCAGTTCTTC
11	TRBV29-1	TRBJ2-7	NA	NA	CSTVGGYEQYF	TGCAGCACTGTCGGGGGCTACGAGCAGTACTTC
15	TRBV25-1	TRBJ2-3	NA	TRBD1	CASSEQGDRTDTQYF	TGTGCCAGCAGTGAACAGGGGGATCGAACAGATACGCAGTATTTT
17	TRBV6-1	TRBJ1-4	once	NA	CASSDFVRGWTNEKLFF	TGTGCCAGCAGTGATTTTGTGCGGGGGTGGACTAATGAAAAACTGTTTTTT
16	TRBV19	TRBJ2-2	NA	TRBD1	CASSMLVTQGTGELFF	TGTGCCAGTAGTATGTTAGTGACACAGGGGACCGGGGAGCTGTTTTTT
16	TRBV9	TRBJ2-3	NA	NA	CASSVLGPPNTDTQYF	TGTGCCAGCAGCGTATTGGGGCCACCAAACACAGATACGCAGTATTTT
16	TRBV5-4	TRBJ2-3	NA	NA	CASSLAEAGGTDTQYF	TGTGCCAGCAGCTTGGCCGAAGCAGGGGGCACAGATACGCAGTATTTT
15	TRBV9	TRBJ1-2	NA	NA	CASSASRGLDYGYTF	TGTGCCAGCAGCGCATCTCGGGGCTTGGACTATGGCTACACCTTC
19	TRBV19	TRBJ2-4	NA	NA	CASSQLGGRAILAKNIQYF	TGTGCCAGTAGCCAACTGGGGGGCAGAGCAATTCTAGCCAAAAACATTCAGTACTTC
12	TRBV23-1	TRBJ1-1	few	NA	CANSRRRAEAFF	TGCGCCAACTCGAGACGGCGGGCGGAAGCTTTCTTT
14	TRBV27	TRBJ1-5	NA	NA	CASSLYGADQPQHF	TGTGCCAGCAGTTTATACGGGGCAGATCAGCCCCAGCATTTT
14	TRBV11-2	TRBJ2-2	NA	NA	CASSSRFVAGELFF	TGTGCCAGCAGCTCGCGTTTTGTAGCCGGGGAGCTGTTTTTT
17	TRBV5-1	TRBJ1-6	NA	TRBD1	CASSTGQGASLDSPLHF	TGCGCCAGCAGCACAGGACAGGGGGCGTCATTAGATTCACCCCTCCACTTT
15	TRBV10-3	TRBJ2-7	NA	NA	CAISDSRQEAYEQYF	TGTGCCATCAGTGATAGTCGGCAGGAAGCCTACGAGCAGTACTTC
15	TRBV7-8	TRBJ2-2	NA	NA	CASSLSQRNTGELFF	TGTGCCAGCAGCTTATCTCAGCGGAACACCGGGGAGCTGTTTTTT
16	TRBV5-1	TRBJ1-4	NA	NA	CASSLVGGTTNEKLFF	TGCGCCAGCAGCTTGGTGGGGGGAACAACTAATGAAAAACTGTTTTTT
14	TRBV5-1	TRBJ1-6	few	NA	CASTPGQLESPLHF	TGCGCCAGCACACCGGGACAACTCGAGTCACCCCTCCACTTT
13	TRBV5-1	TRBJ1-4	NA	NA	CASGDGPNEKLFF	TGCGCCAGCGGGGACGGACCTAATGAAAAACTGTTTTTT
15	TRBV12-5	TRBJ2-4	once	NA	CASGASQGTHHIQYF	TGTGCTAGTGGTGCCTCACAGGGTACTCATCACATTCAGTACTTC
16	TRBV19	TRBJ2-3	NA	NA	CASTPSRVPLTDTQYF	TGTGCCAGTACCCCCTCTCGCGTCCCACTCACAGATACGCAGTATTTT
15	TRBV15	TRBJ1-3	NA	NA	CATSRDFGSGNTIYF	TGTGCCACCAGCAGAGATTTCGGATCTGGAAACACCATATATTTT
15	TRBV7-2	TRBJ1-5	NA	TRBD1	CASSLGQGADQPQHF	TGTGCCAGCAGCTTGGGACAGGGGGCTGATCAGCCCCAGCATTTT
15	TRBV6-5	TRBJ2-7	NA	TRBD1	CASSYSTGGHYEQYF	TGTGCCAGCAGTTACTCGACAGGGGGACACTACGAGCAGTACTTC
15	TRBV7-9	TRBJ2-7	once	TRBD2	CASSFYSGGQSEQYF	TGTGCCAGCAGCTTCTATAGCGGGGGTCAAAGCGAGCAGTACTTC
13	TRBV5-4	TRBJ2-4	NA	NA	CASSPPGGNIQYF	TGTGCCAGCAGCCCTCCGGGGGGCAACATTCAGTACTTC
13	TRBV28	TRBJ1-1	NA	NA	CASSLQGYTEAFF	TGTGCCAGCAGTTTACAGGGTTACACTGAAGCTTTCTTT
16	TRBV3-1/TRBV3-2	TRBJ1-2	NA	NA	CASSQDRGRPVYGYTF	TGTGCCAGCAGCCAAGATCGGGGCAGGCCGGTCTATGGCTACACCTTC
13	TRBV6-1	TRBJ1-2	once	NA	CASSESGIWGYTF	TGTGCCAGCAGTGAAAGCGGGATATGGGGCTACACCTTC
13	TRBV29-1	TRBJ1-2	NA	TRBD1	CSGPGQGFYGYTF	TGCAGCGGTCCGGGACAGGGGTTCTATGGCTACACCTTC
14	TRBV27	TRBJ2-3	NA	NA	CASSLRGTTDTQYF	TGTGCCAGCAGTTTACGGGGAACGACAGATACGCAGTATTTT
14	TRBV7-9	TRBJ2-7	NA	NA	CASSLSAGAYEQYF	TGTGCCAGCAGCTTATCTGCAGGAGCCTACGAGCAGTACTTC
11	TRBV20-1	TRBJ2-3	NA	NA	CSAREARTQYF	TGCAGTGCTAGAGAAGCTCGTACGCAGTATTTT
14	TRBV27	TRBJ1-1	NA	TRBD1	CASRAGGAMTEAFF	TGTGCCAGCAGGGCAGGGGGCGCGATGACTGAAGCTTTCTTT
16	TRBV3-1/TRBV3-2	TRBJ1-6	NA	NA	CASSPRGSSYNSPLHF	TGTGCCAGCAGCCCGCGGGGGAGCTCCTATAATTCACCCCTCCACTTT
17	TRBV5-1	TRBJ2-7	NA	NA	CASSLGAGVRQTYEQYF	TGCGCCAGCAGCTTGGGGGCCGGTGTAAGACAGACTTACGAGCAGTACTTC
14	TRBV5-6	TRBJ1-1	NA	TRBD1	CASSLGQGFTEAFF	TGTGCCAGCAGCCTGGGACAGGGGTTTACTGAAGCTTTCTTT
16	TRBV9	TRBJ2-2	NA	NA	CASSVESWANTGELFF	TGTGCCAGCAGCGTAGAAAGTTGGGCGAACACCGGGGAGCTGTTTTTT